The rows below give T cell receptor beta chains drawn from one sample of a study of early T cells in non-severe SARS-CoV-2 infection. TCRdb re-analysed the 5' RACE reads in MiXCR, keeping a single row per CDR3 protein. The sample holds some 40,000 distinct CDR3 sequences, 4.5% to 5.5% seen once. Sequenced sample: whole blood. The receptors derive from an adult who was a healthcare worker with PCR-confirmed SARS-CoV-2 infection or an uninfected control (not recorded which). The CDR3 runs from the conserved cysteine through the conserved F or W. D genes are given only for firm matches. The listing skips clone size in some rows; elsewhere it reads once, few, many or a size class.

d_gene	abundance	j_gene	v_gene	CDR3aa	CDR3nt
TRBD2	many	TRBJ2-3	TRBV20-1	CSARDLAGRTTDTQYF	TGCAGTGCTAGAGATCTAGCGGGGCGTACCACAGATACGCAGTATTTT
-	many	TRBJ1-1	TRBV7-2	CASSFAPGNTEAFF	TGTGCCAGCAGCTTTGCCCCTGGTAACACTGAAGCTTTCTTT
-	few	TRBJ2-6	TRBV28	CASSPSTGPLQSNVLTF	TGTGCCAGCAGTCCCTCGACAGGACCTCTACAGTCCAACGTCCTGACTTTC
TRBD1	many	TRBJ1-2	TRBV10-2	CASSLTGDGGYTF	TGCGCCAGTTCCTTAACAGGGGATGGTGGCTACACCTTC
-	-	TRBJ2-3	TRBV6-1	CASIFLGDLPTQYF	TGTGCCAGCATCTTTTTAGGGGACCTCCCTACGCAGTATTTT
TRBD2	-	TRBJ2-7	TRBV4-2	CASSQEDRLAGGFYEQYF	TGTGCCAGCAGCCAAGAGGACAGACTAGCGGGGGGCTTCTACGAGCAGTACTTC
-	many	TRBJ2-7	TRBV30	CAWSVGLTGNSYEQYF	TGTGCCTGGAGTGTAGGTTTGACAGGTAACTCCTACGAGCAGTACTTC
-	-	TRBJ1-1	TRBV18	CASSRQERGAEAFF	TGTGCCAGCTCGAGACAGGAAAGAGGGGCTGAAGCTTTCTTT
-	many	TRBJ1-1	TRBV20-1	CSAREWAVSEAFF	TGCAGTGCTAGAGAGTGGGCAGTCTCTGAAGCTTTCTTT
TRBD2	many	TRBJ2-7	TRBV20-1	CSAQGLAGAHSYEQYF	TGCAGTGCCCAGGGACTAGCGGGGGCCCACTCCTACGAGCAGTACTTC
-	many	TRBJ2-7	TRBV4-1	CASSQDPGQGSSYEQYF	TGCGCCAGCAGCCAAGATCCCGGGCAGGGATCGTCCTACGAGCAGTACTTC